This T cell receptor beta chain was found in a study of blood T cell repertoires in COVID-19. On the study more broadly: Acute and convalescent COVID-19 specimens originated in the United States, Italy and Spain.

Assay used: immunoSEQ multiplex PCR; TCRdb lists only in-frame clones, some missing. The table has 50,000 to 85,000 clones, 90% to 95% seen once. This clonotype was obtained from a human donor in a cohort sampled during active COVID-19. Sequenced: peripheral blood.

The CDR3 DNA reads TGTGCCAGCATTCAAAGCGGGAGCCCCACAGATACGCAGTATTTT. Protein product: CASIQSGSPTDTQYF. This chain connects TRBV6-5 to TRBJ2-3; TRBD2 agrees at 8 bases. The trim removed 7 bases at V and 2 bases at J, leaving 8 bases unmatched. Looked up from germline, CDR1 is MNHEY and CDR2 is SVGAGI. The CDR3 extends over 15 amino acids.